This T cell receptor beta chain was documented in a study of cytomegalovirus exposure and HLA in healthy donors. Overall study findings and caveats: Confirmation in vitro established that three CMV-associated chains were specific for CMV antigens.

With 60 Vbeta and 13 Jbeta primers, the PCR was carried out. Some clones are missing from TCRdb's copy, which holds only in-frame ones; the method was immunoSEQ multiplex PCR. The sample lists approximately 120,000 clones; 70% to 85% were seen once. Worth noting for this clone: The target antigen is unknown.

Sequencing was carried out using PBMCs. The sequence was collected from a man younger than 35 in good health and CMV-seronegative.

This CDR3 is CASEKDSGGRGTQYF. The CDR3 nucleotides are TGTGCCAGTGAAAAGGATAGCGGGGGAAGGGGTACGCAGTATTTT. This chain uses TRBV19 with TRBJ2-3; 9 nucleotides line up with TRBD2. The CDR3 covers 15 residues. V lost 8 bases and J lost 8; bases outside the gene matches: 14. In germline, CDR1 is LNHDA, CDR2 SQIVND (reference sequence).